These T cell receptor beta chains were read from a single sample in a study of vaccination effects on CD4 cells after COVID-19. The antigens of these receptors remain unknown. Generated by immunoSEQ multiplex PCR, the TCRdb table keeps only in-frame clones and is missing some. This sample carries fewer than 35,000 clones, 80% of them seen once, and the ten largest clones take around 5.9%. The material sequenced was CD4+ T cells from PBMCs cultured with SARS-CoV-2 spike peptides, taken after COVID-19 vaccination. These receptors were taken from a human donor who received a COVID-19 vaccine. Some clones in this sample may be carry-over from other donors' samples. Both conserved end residues are part of each CDR3. A D gene is named only where the DNA matches it firmly. Only part of the rows carry a size: once, few, many, or a class if the clone is expanded.

J gene | clone size | V gene | D gene | CDR3 DNA | CDR3 protein
TRBJ2-6 | - | TRBV4-2 | - | TGTGCCAGCAGCTCCTTTGGACTCTCTGGGGCCAACGTCCTGACTTTC | CASSSFGLSGANVLTF
TRBJ1-2 | - | TRBV7-2 | - | TGTGCCAGCAGCTTATATAGGGGGGGCGCAGACTATGGCTACACCTTC | CASSLYRGGADYGYTF
TRBJ1-5 | - | TRBV6-1 | - | TGTGCCAGCAGTGACCAGGGAGGCAGCAATCAGCCCCAGCATTTT | CASSDQGGSNQPQHF
TRBJ1-6 | - | TRBV5-4 | - | TGTGCCAGCAGCTTCTCGGGGTCGGATTCACCCCTCCACTTT | CASSFSGSDSPLHF
TRBJ1-2 | - | TRBV29-1 | TRBD1 | TGCAGCGTTTCGGGACAGCCAAACTATGGCTACACCTTC | CSVSGQPNYGYTF
TRBJ1-2 | once | TRBV6-5 | - | TGTGCCAGCACCGAAACAGGGTCGAACTATGGCTACACCTTC | CASTETGSNYGYTF
TRBJ2-3 | - | TRBV19 | TRBD1 | TGTGCCAGTAGTGACAGGGGCACAGATACGCAGTATTTT | CASSDRGTDTQYF
TRBJ1-5 | - | TRBV9 | - | TGTGCCAGCAGCGCCACAGGGTATAGCAATCAGCCCCAGCATTTT | CASSATGYSNQPQHF
TRBJ2-1 | - | TRBV11-2 | TRBD1 | TGTGCCAGCAGAGGGACAGGGGAAACGAATGAGCAGTTCTTC | CASRGTGETNEQFF
TRBJ2-3 | - | TRBV3-1/TRBV3-2 | - | TGTGCCAGCAGCCAAGATCTTTATAGCACAGATACGCAGTATTTT | CASSQDLYSTDTQYF
TRBJ2-3 | - | TRBV7-9 | - | TGTGCCAGCAGATGGGGGGCTGCAGATACGCAGTATTTT | CASRWGAADTQYF
TRBJ1-1 | - | TRBV12-5 | - | TGTGCTAGTGGTTTGGTACTACTAGGAACTTTCTTT | CASGLVLLGTFF
TRBJ1-1 | - | TRBV27 | - | TGTGCCAGCAGTTTTAAAGGGGCCAACACTGAAGCTTTCTTT | CASSFKGANTEAFF
TRBJ2-1 | medium-sized | TRBV5-1 | - | TGCGCCAGCAGCTTCCAACGGGATGAGCAGTTCTTC | CASSFQRDEQFF
TRBJ1-4 | once | TRBV19 | - | TGTGCCAGTAGTATTCGGGCAACTAATGAAAAACTGTTTTTT | CASSIRATNEKLFF
TRBJ1-2 | once | TRBV10-3 | TRBD1 | TGTGCCATCAGTGGGACAGGGAATGGCTACACCTTC | CAISGTGNGYTF
TRBJ2-3 | - | TRBV7-3 | TRBD2 | TGTGCCAGCAGCCCCCGGGGACTATACACAGATACGCAGTATTTT | CASSPRGLYTDTQYF
TRBJ2-3 | - | TRBV24-1 | - | TGTGCCACCAGTGATTTAGGGACTGGAGGAAGCACAGATACGCAGTATTTT | CATSDLGTGGSTDTQYF
TRBJ1-5 | - | TRBV12-5 | TRBD1 | TGTGCTAGTGGTTCAGGGGGGGCGAGCCAGCCCCAGCATTTT | CASGSGGASQPQHF
TRBJ2-1 | few | TRBV5-1 | TRBD2 | TGCGCCAGCAGCTTTCTAGCGGGGGGTCTCTACAATGAGCAGTTCTTC | CASSFLAGGLYNEQFF
TRBJ2-3 | - | TRBV6-1 | - | TGTGCCAGCAGTGACCGGGGGGCCTTGAATACGCAGTATTTT | CASSDRGALNTQYF
TRBJ2-4 | - | TRBV6-5 | TRBD1 | TGTGCCAGCAGACAGGGGTGGGCGGCCAAAAACATTCAGTACTTC | CASRQGWAAKNIQYF
TRBJ2-3 | - | TRBV9 | TRBD2 | TGTGCCAGCAGCGTAGGGTACGGGGGGGGCACAGATACGCAGTATTTT | CASSVGYGGGTDTQYF
TRBJ2-1 | once | TRBV27 | - | TGTGCCAGCAGTTTCCTAGGGGGGGGAAGCAATGAGCAGTTCTTC | CASSFLGGGSNEQFF
TRBJ1-1 | - | TRBV2 | - | TGTGCCAGCAGTGAAGCGCTTCTCGTAGGAGCTGAAGCTTTCTTT | CASSEALLVGAEAFF
TRBJ1-5 | few | TRBV19 | TRBD1 | TGTGCCAGTAGTTTGGACAGGGGGCAGCCCCAGCATTTT | CASSLDRGQPQHF
TRBJ2-6 | - | TRBV7-3 | - | TGTGCCAGCAGCCAATCAGGGGCTGGGGCCAACGTCCTGACTTTC | CASSQSGAGANVLTF